This TCR beta chain comes out of a study of early T cells in non-severe SARS-CoV-2 infection. The library protocol tagged individual cDNA molecules with unique molecular identifiers. TCRdb re-called the 5' RACE reads through MiXCR, storing one row per CDR3 protein. The data show more than 65,000 distinct CDR3 sequences, roughly an eighth seen once. Trimming cost V 3 bases and J 6 bases, with 8 bases left between them. Germline CDR1 reads MNHEY; CDR2 reads SMNVEV (reference sequence). This CDR3 is built from 13 residues. J is TRBJ1-4 and V is TRBV27; D is undetermined. The TCR comes from an adult who was a healthcare worker with PCR-confirmed SARS-CoV-2 infection or an uninfected control (not recorded which). Sample: whole blood. The DNA of the CDR3 is TGTGCCAGCAGTTTTCGGCCAGATGAAAAACTGTTTTTT. It codes for CASSFRPDEKLFF.